A single sample is the source of the 20 T cell receptor beta chains below, sequenced in a study of blood T cell repertoires in COVID-19. Clones were sequenced by immunoSEQ multiplex PCR, and TCRdb holds only the in-frame ones, with some missing. The sample gives approximately 270,000 clones, over 75% of which show up once; 1.5% to 2% is in the top ten. Sequencing was done on a sample of PBMCs or T cells enriched from blood (not recorded which). These receptors all come from a woman aged 45-65 years who had recovered from COVID-19.

The V gene is TRBV27, the J gene TRBJ1-2; 9 bases agree with TRBD1. The germline gives CDR1 MNHEY, CDR2 SMNVEV (reference sequence). CDR3 size: 16 residues. With V trimmed by 2 bases and J by 5 bases, 9 bases remained unmatched. CDR3 loop: CASSLIPGQGPYGYTF. CDR3 DNA sequence: TGTGCCAGCAGTTTAATCCCGGGACAGGGCCCTTATGGCTACACCTTC.

V and J are TRBV19 and TRBJ1-1, with D possibly being TRBD1 (5 bases). Per germline, CDR1 LNHDA and CDR2 SQIVND (reference sequence). Trimming left V 1 base short and J 1 base short, with 16 bases between. The CDR3 consists of 17 residues. DNA of the CDR3: TGTGCCAGTAGTATAGTTGCAGGGCCCCCGAAGAACACTGAAGCTTTCTTT. Protein: CASSIVAGPPKNTEAFF. Combining the CDR3 with reference TRBV19 and TRBJ1-1 gives the whole variable domain DGGITQSPKYLFRKEGQNVTLSCEQNLNHDAMYWYRQDPGQGLRLIYYSQIVNDFQKGDIAEGYSVSREKKESFPLTVTSAQKNPTAFYLCASSIVAGPPKNTEAFFGQGTRLTVV.

The V and J genes are TRBV5-1 and TRBJ1-1; tentative D call: TRBD1 (5 bases). The germline gives CDR1 SGHRS, CDR2 YFSETQ. This CDR3 is 14 amino acids long. Trimming took 6 bases from V and 4 from J, leaving 16 bases between them. CDR3 sequence: CASTSSGAPTEAFF. The CDR3 nucleotides are TGCGCCAGCACGTCCTCTGGGGCGCCCACTGAAGCTTTCTTT.

This rearrangement joins TRBV6-5 to TRBJ2-2, with D possibly being TRBD1 (5 bases). Trimming stripped 10 bases from V and 5 bases from J, with 14 bases between. CDR1 is MNHEY and CDR2 is SVGAGI in the germline V gene. CDR3 length: 13 residues. CDR3 nucleotides: TGTGCCACCAGGGTTCACTCTACCGGGGAGCTGTTTTTT. Translation gives CATRVHSTGELFF.

The chain uses TRBV28 and TRBJ2-7; 8 bases match TRBD1. CDR3 size: 16 residues. The V and J ends lost 5 bases and 0 bases, in that order; junction bases with no gene match: 9. Germline CDR1 MDHEN, CDR2 SYDVKM. CDR3 nucleotide sequence: TGTGCCAGCAGTGTAATATCAGGGGGCACCTCCTACGAGCAGTACTTC. It is translated as CASSVISGGTSYEQYF.

This chain links TRBV13 with TRBJ2-3; D uncertain. CDR3 length: 11 residues. Looked up from germline, CDR1 is PRHDT and CDR2 is FYEKMQ (reference sequence). V shed 5 bases and J shed 5 bases, with 5 bases lying between them. In nucleotides, the CDR3 is TGTGCCAGCAGCCCTCGAGATACGCAGTATTTT. It specifies CASSPRDTQYF.

The rearrangement joins TRBV3-1 (or the pseudogene TRBV3-2) to TRBJ2-7, with 10 bases identical to TRBD2. From germline, CDR1 is LGHDT and CDR2 YNNKEL (reference sequence). Losses at the gene ends were 6 bases for V and 2 bases for J; bases not matched to a gene: 7. The CDR3 is 15 amino acids. This CDR3 is CASSVASGGPYEQYF. The CDR3 nucleotides are TGTGCCAGCAGTGTAGCTAGCGGGGGTCCCTACGAGCAGTACTTC.

This clone was recorded once. The chain combines TRBV12-3 or TRBV12-4 with TRBJ1-5; D gene ambiguous. This CDR3 has 13 amino acids. Trimming cost V 3 bases and J 5 bases, with 8 bases left between them. The CDR3 reads CASSLWSDQPQHF. In DNA form, the CDR3 reads TGTGCCAGCAGTTTGTGGAGTGATCAGCCCCAGCATTTT.

As concerns this clone: Within the sample, other DNA sequences also encode this same CDR3. This sequence joins TRBV28 and TRBJ2-3; 7 nucleotides agree with TRBD1. The V gene's germline CDR1 is MDHEN and CDR2 SYDVKM. J lost 4 bases, V lost 2 bases, and 0 bases had no gene match. The CDR3 is 13 residues long. The CDR3 protein is CASSLQGADTQYF. Written as DNA, the CDR3 is TGTGCCAGCAGTTTACAGGGGGCAGATACGCAGTATTTT.

This clone was counted a few times. This chain connects TRBV2 to TRBJ1-1; D possibly corresponds to TRBD1 (5 bases). The CDR3 is 12 amino acids. Between the trimmed V and J ends, which lost 2 bases and 11 bases, there was a span of 12 bases. The V gene's germline CDR1 is SNHLY and CDR2 FYNNEI. In nucleotides, the CDR3 is TGTGCCAGCAGTGAAAGGATTAAGGGGGCTTTCTTT. It translates to CASSERIKGAFF.

This sequence joins TRBV10-3 and TRBJ2-7; no clear D gene. Germline CDR1 is ENHRY and CDR2 is SYGVKD. The CDR3 covers 14 residues. V was pared by 8 bases and J by 3 bases, with 17 bases between. The CDR3 is CAIRPQAVNYEQYF. CDR3 in DNA: TGTGCCATCCGCCCGCAGGCAGTAAACTACGAGCAGTACTTC.

The chain has TRBV12-5 and TRBJ2-1; TRBD2 might be the D (6 bases). CDR1 is LGHNT and CDR2 is FRNRAP in the germline V gene. This CDR3 is built from 13 residues. Deletions cut 8 bases from V and 6 bases from J, with 14 bases between. For the CDR3, the DNA is TGTGCTAGTACCCGGGACTCCCTCAATGAGCAGTTCTTC. It is translated as CASTRDSLNEQFF.

The chain couples TRBV9 to TRBJ1-4; 12 bases match TRBD1. Germline V lookup: CDR1 SGDLS, CDR2 YYNGEE. The CDR3 runs 17 residues. The ends lost 3 bases at V and 6 bases at J; junction bases unmatched: 9. Here the CDR3 reads CASSAGTGGRNYEKLFF. CDR3 coding DNA: TGTGCCAGCAGCGCTGGGACAGGGGGCAGAAATTATGAAAAACTGTTTTTT.

V gene TRBV7-8 combines with J gene TRBJ2-7; TRBD1 matches 8 bases. J gave up 4 bases and V 3 bases, and 5 bases lay outside the gene matches. The CDR3 consists of 14 residues. The V gene's germline CDR1 is SGHVS and CDR2 FQNEAQ. In nucleotides, the CDR3 is TGTGCCAGCAGCTTCCGGGACAGGTTTTACGAGCAGTACTTC. As protein: CASSFRDRFYEQYF.

This chain joins TRBV7-9 and TRBJ1-1; unclear D gene. The V gene lost 5 bases and the J gene lost 1 base, with 11 bases spanning the gap. This CDR3 is built from 14 residues. The germline CDR1 and CDR2 sequences are SEHNR and FQNEAQ (reference sequence). CDR3: CASSLPTGNTEAFF. In DNA, the CDR3 is TGTGCCAGCAGCCTACCGACTGGGAACACTGAAGCTTTCTTT.

There are a few counts of this clone. This chain uses TRBV5-1 with TRBJ2-5, with D possibly being TRBD1 (6 bases). Trimming pared 3 bases from V and 5 bases from J, leaving 20 bases between. This CDR3 has 16 residues. CDR1 SGHRS and CDR2 YFSETQ come from the germline V gene. CDR3 region: CASSSPSPAGAETQYF. Here the CDR3 DNA reads TGCGCCAGCAGCTCCCCTAGCCCCGCAGGGGCCGAGACCCAGTACTTC.

This clone was counted a few times. The chain has TRBV3-1 (or the pseudogene TRBV3-2) and TRBJ2-7; 11 bases align to TRBD1. V trimming: 4 bases; J trimming: 6 bases; junction bases outside the gene matches: 5. This CDR3 region has 14 residues. The germline gives CDR1 LGHDT, CDR2 YNNKEL (reference sequence). The CDR3 nucleotides read TGTGCCAGCAGCCTCAGGGGGACAGGGGGCGAGCAGTACTTC. As protein: CASSLRGTGGEQYF.

This clone showed up just once. The rearrangement uses TRBV19 and TRBJ1-2; a weak D match, TRBD1 (6 bases). The CDR3 runs to 14 residues. The V gene's germline CDR1 is LNHDA and CDR2 SQIVND (reference sequence). The V end was cut by 5 bases, the J end by 3 bases, with 13 bases between. CDR3 sequence (DNA): TGTGCCAGTAGTGACCCCGGACAGCACTATGGCTACACCTTC. This translates into CASSDPGQHYGYTF.

The rearrangement links TRBV5-1 to TRBJ2-3; 8 bases fit TRBD2. Germline-derived CDR1 and CDR2 are SGHRS and YFSETQ. Unmatched junction bases numbered 2, after V lost 1 base and J lost 1 base. The CDR3 runs 15 residues. The CDR3 protein is CASSLRGLGTDTQYF. The CDR3 nucleotides are TGCGCCAGCAGCTTGAGGGGACTAGGCACAGATACGCAGTATTTT. The whole variable domain, filled in from reference TRBV5-1 and TRBJ2-3, reads KAGVTQTPRYLIKTRGQQVTLSCSPISGHRSVSWYQQTPGQGLQFLFEYFSETQRNKGNFPGRFSGRQFSNSRSEMNVSTLELGDSALYLCASSLRGLGTDTQYFGPGTRLTVL.

The rearrangement links TRBV5-4 to TRBJ2-7, with TRBD2 matching 7 bases. Germline CDR1 is SGHNT and CDR2 is YYREEE (reference sequence). The CDR3 has 14 amino acids. The ends lost 1 base at V and 6 bases at J; junction bases unmatched: 7. Here the CDR3 DNA reads TGTGCCAGCAGCTTGCGTGGCGGGAGTTCCGAGCAGTACTTC. Amino acids: CASSLRGGSSEQYF.